This TCR beta chain emerged from a study of shared clonotypes between healthy human individuals. Whole-study context: Per-donor plates numbered three CD4 naive, three CD4 memory, two CD8 naive and one CD8 memory. Overall study results and limits: Rarefaction showed that sequencing of sorted subsets was incomplete (despite large depth). Clonotypes shared by all four sorted-subset donors had higher generation probabilities than non-shared clonotypes. Tissues were not sampled, only blood, and their repertoires likely differ.

Terminally differentiated effector memory CD45RA+ cells were excluded by CCR7 positive selection of CD45RO-negative cells. To note about this clone: Its specificity is unknown.

The CDR3 spans 15 residues. Germline V gene sequence: CDR1 SGHDT, CDR2 YYEEEE. With V trimmed by 4 bases and J by 3 bases, 6 bases remained unmatched. The data were produced by immunoSEQ multiplex PCR, yet TCRdb's version contains in-frame clones alone and is incomplete. The sample records roughly 770,000 clones, approximately 97% being singletons. The clonotype was recovered from a man aged 30-40 years in good health. The source material was naive CD8+ T cells sorted from blood. J is TRBJ1-2 and V is TRBV5-6, with 10 bases aligning to TRBD1. This chain's CDR3 is CASSTGTGVHYGYTF. CDR3 coding DNA: TGTGCCAGCAGCACCGGGACAGGGGTCCACTATGGCTACACCTTC.